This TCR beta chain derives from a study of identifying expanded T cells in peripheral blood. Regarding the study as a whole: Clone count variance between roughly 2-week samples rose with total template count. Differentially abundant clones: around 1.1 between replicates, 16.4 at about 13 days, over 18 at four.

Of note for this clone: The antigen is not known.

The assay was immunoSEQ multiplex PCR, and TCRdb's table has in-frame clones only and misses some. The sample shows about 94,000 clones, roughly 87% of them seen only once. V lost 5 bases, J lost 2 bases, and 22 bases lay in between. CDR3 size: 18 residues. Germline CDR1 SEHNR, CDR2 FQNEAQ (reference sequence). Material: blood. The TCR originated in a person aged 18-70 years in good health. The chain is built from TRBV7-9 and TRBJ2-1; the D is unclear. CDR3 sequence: CASSLVMLSVLAYNEQFF. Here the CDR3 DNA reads TGTGCCAGCAGCCTGGTAATGCTAAGCGTTCTTGCCTACAATGAGCAGTTCTTC. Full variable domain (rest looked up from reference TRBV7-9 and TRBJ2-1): DTGVSQNPRHKITKRGQNVTFRCDPISEHNRLYWYRQTLGQGPEFLTYFQNEAQLEKSRLLSDRFSAERPKGSFSTLEIQRTEQGDSAMYLCASSLVMLSVLAYNEQFFGPGTRLTVL.